Below, 5 T cell receptor beta chains from the same sample are listed, as sequenced in a study of shared clonotypes between healthy human individuals. CD45RO negativity and positive selection for CCR7 defined naive CD8 cells, a population that excluded terminally differentiated effector memory CD45RA+ cells. The assay was immunoSEQ multiplex PCR, and TCRdb's table has in-frame clones only and misses some. Found here are about 820,000 clones, nearly 95% of them singletons; the top ten hold around 24%. Material: naive CD8+ T cells sorted from blood. These receptor sequences come from a man aged 25-45 years in good health.

This clone occurred once. This chain uses TRBV11-2 with TRBJ2-7; D is ambiguous. Germline loops: CDR1 SGHAT, CDR2 FQNNGV. CDR3 size: 15 residues. V lost 0 bases to trimming and J lost 2 bases, with 11 bases between them. CDR3 loop: CASSLEATAPYEQYF. The CDR3 nucleotides are TGTGCCAGCAGCTTAGAGGCGACTGCTCCCTACGAGCAGTACTTC.

V gene TRBV7-8 combines with J gene TRBJ2-5; 9 bases align to TRBD1. This CDR3 has 17 residues. Germline lookup yields CDR1 SGHVS and CDR2 FQNEAQ. J was trimmed by 5 bases and V by 5 bases; bases with no gene match: 15. CDR3 nucleotide sequence: TGTGCCAGCAGCCCCCGCCCAAGGACAGGGGAGCAGGAGACCCAGTACTTC. Encoded protein: CASSPRPRTGEQETQYF.

The rearrangement links TRBV5-1 to TRBJ1-1; maybe TRBD1 (5 bases). V was pared by 1 base and J by 4 bases, with 8 bases between. The CDR3 contains 13 residues. Germline CDR1 reads SGHRS; CDR2 reads YFSETQ. The CDR3 loop is CASSLWGGTEAFF. Written as DNA, the CDR3 is TGCGCCAGCAGCTTGTGGGGGGGCACTGAAGCTTTCTTT.

The chain recombines TRBV7-9 with TRBJ2-1; possible D gene TRBD2, 5 bases. V lost 5 bases to trimming and J lost 5 bases, with 13 bases between them. Per germline, CDR1 SEHNR and CDR2 FQNEAQ (reference sequence). This CDR3 comprises 14 residues. As DNA, the CDR3 is TGTGCCAGCAGCCCCCCCCGGGGTAACAATGAGCAGTTCTTC. This translates into CASSPPRGNNEQFF.

This sequence joins TRBV19 and TRBJ2-1, with 9 positions matching TRBD2. Germline CDR1 is LNHDA and CDR2 is SQIVND (reference sequence). The V segment lost 4 bases and the J segment 0 bases; nucleotides outside the gene matches: 4. There are 16 residues in the CDR3. The CDR3 loop reads CASSKSGLASYNEQFF. In DNA form, the CDR3 reads TGTGCCAGTAGTAAATCGGGACTAGCCTCCTACAATGAGCAGTTCTTC.